This T cell receptor beta chain was sequenced in a study of blood T cell repertoires in COVID-19. About the research overall: Both acute and convalescent COVID-19 samples were obtained from the United States, Italy and Spain. The analysed material was cDNA or gDNA that came from T cells, B-cell-depleted T cells, or PBMCs.

The CDR3 sequence is 14 residues long. Germline V gene data show CDR1 as SGHRS and CDR2 as YFSETQ. V lost 1 base and J lost 10; bases outside the gene matches: 8. In the original workflow: Counts of nucleated cells, estimated from reference gene primer amplification, were obtained. Profiled with immunoSEQ multiplex PCR; TCRdb holds only in-frame clones, not every one. D and trimming were read from the DNA, whereas the V and J calls and clone size are those reported in that table. The sample records fewer than 250,000 clones, over 70% being singletons. Sequenced input: peripheral blood. The source of this sequence is a woman aged 45-59 years with acute or convalescent COVID-19. The chain links TRBV5-1 to TRBJ2-1; the match to TRBD2 covers 7 bases. Here the CDR3 reads CASSLRLREVEQFF. CDR3 coding DNA: TGCGCCAGCAGCTTGAGGCTCCGGGAGGTAGAGCAGTTCTTC.